The clone carrying this TCR beta chain was detected ten times or more. Its target is unknown. This record belongs to a study of T-cell memory formation after mild COVID-19. General observations from the study: Clones that shrank (day 15 to 85) were balanced CD4/CD8, whereas later expanders leaned CD4+. A subset of responding clones appeared in pre-infection memory, suggesting cross-reactive memory joined. Contracting CD8+ clones were enriched in EMRA, CD4+ mainly in CM and EM.

One entry per CDR3 protein results from TCRdb running MiXCR on the 5' RACE reads. This table holds around 510,000 distinct CDR3 sequences, about 20% found once. The germline V and J ends were trimmed by 0 bases and 2 bases, with 9 bases remaining between them. The CDR3 has 15 residues. In germline, CDR1 is MNHEY, CDR2 SMNVEV (reference sequence). This clonotype originated in an adult woman who had mild COVID-19 (a few samples of this study predate the infection). Cell type and time point are not known. The sample comprised PBMCs or a T cell subset sorted from them (not recorded which). The chain links TRBV27 to TRBJ2-3; a weak D match, TRBD1 (6 bases). CDR3 bases: TGTGCCAGCAGTTTATCGAGGGGGTTCACAGATACGCAGTATTTT. Its translation is CASSLSRGFTDTQYF.